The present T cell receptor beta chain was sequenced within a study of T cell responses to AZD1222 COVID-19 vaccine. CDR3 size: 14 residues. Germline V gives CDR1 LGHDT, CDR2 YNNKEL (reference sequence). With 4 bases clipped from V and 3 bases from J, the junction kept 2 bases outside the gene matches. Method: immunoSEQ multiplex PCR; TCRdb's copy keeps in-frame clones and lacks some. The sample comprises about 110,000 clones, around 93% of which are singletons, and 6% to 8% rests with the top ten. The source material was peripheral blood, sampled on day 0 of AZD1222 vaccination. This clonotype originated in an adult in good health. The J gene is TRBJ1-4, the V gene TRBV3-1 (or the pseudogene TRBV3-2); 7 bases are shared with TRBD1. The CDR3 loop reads CASSRQGANEKLFF. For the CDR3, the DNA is TGTGCCAGCAGCCGGCAGGGGGCTAATGAAAAACTGTTTTTT.